This is a list of T cell receptor beta chains from one sample in a study of blood T cell repertoires in COVID-19. Data came from immunoSEQ multiplex PCR; TCRdb stores just in-frame clones and leaves some out. The sample yields over 250,000 clones, roughly nine tenths seen once. What was sequenced was peripheral blood. The receptors originated from a man in his sixties who had recovered from COVID-19. CDR3s include the opening cysteine and the closing phenylalanine or tryptophan. The D gene is left open where the match is weak. Only part of the rows carry a size: once, few, many, or a class if the clone is expanded.

TRBV7-2	.	TRBJ1-5	TRBD1	TGTGCCAGCAGCTTAGCAGGGACAGATGGACAGCCCCAGCATTTT	CASSLAGTDGQPQHF
TRBV11-3	.	TRBJ2-2	TRBD1	TGTGCCAGCAGCAAAACGACAGGGCCCGGGGAGCTGTTTTTT	CASSKTTGPGELFF
TRBV10-2	.	TRBJ2-2	.	TGCGCCAGCACCCAGGGCCCTCACACCGGGGAGCTGTTTTTT	CASTQGPHTGELFF
TRBV7-9	.	TRBJ1-1	TRBD1	TGTGCCAGCAGCTACGACAGGGGTGTTGAAGCTTTCTTT	CASSYDRGVEAFF
TRBV6-6	few	TRBJ2-2	TRBD1	TGTGCCAGCTATACTTCCGGGACAGGGAACACCGGGGAGCTGTTTTTT	CASYTSGTGNTGELFF
TRBV25-1	.	TRBJ2-7	TRBD1	TGTGCCAGCAGTGAAAGGACAGGGTGGAACGAGCAGTACTTC	CASSERTGWNEQYF
TRBV5-1	.	TRBJ1-2	TRBD1	TGCGCCAGCAGCCAAGACAGGGGACTCACCTTC	CASSQDRGLTF
TRBV12-3/TRBV12-4	few	TRBJ1-4	.	TGTGCCAGCAGTAGGACAGATGAAAAACTGTTTTTT	CASSRTDEKLFF
TRBV6-2/TRBV6-3	.	TRBJ2-3	TRBD2	TGTGCCAGCAGGCCTAGCGGGGGGGCGACAGATACGCAGTATTTT	CASRPSGGATDTQYF
TRBV19	.	TRBJ1-2	TRBD1	TGTGCCAGTAACCAGGGGGCGGATGGCTACACCTTC	CASNQGADGYTF
TRBV12-3/TRBV12-4	few	TRBJ1-6	.	TGTGCCAGCAGTTTATCATATTCACCCCTCCACTTT	CASSLSYSPLHF
TRBV9	.	TRBJ2-4	.	TGTGCCAGCAGCGTAGATAGCAAAAACATTCAGTACTTC	CASSVDSKNIQYF
TRBV6-5	.	TRBJ2-1	.	TGTGCCAGCAGTTACTCTGGGGCTAGGAAACTGAATGAGCAGTTCTTC	CASSYSGARKLNEQFF
TRBV13	few	TRBJ1-5	TRBD1	TGTGCCAGCACCCGGAGGGGGACAGGCGCCAATCAGCCCCAGCATTTT	CASTRRGTGANQPQHF
TRBV21-1	.	TRBJ1-1	.	TGTGCCAGCAGCAAAGTATTGGACAGGGCCCGGACTGAAGCTTTCTTT	CASSKVLDRARTEAFF
TRBV3-1/TRBV3-2	.	TRBJ1-1	.	TGTGCCAGCAGCCCCCAATGGAACACTGAAGCTTTCTTT	CASSPQWNTEAFF
TRBV15	.	TRBJ2-5	TRBD2	TGTGCCACCAGCAGAGATTCGGGGGGCCAAGAGACCCAGTACTTC	CATSRDSGGQETQYF
TRBV2	.	TRBJ2-1	TRBD2	TGTGCCAGCAGTGCCCGGGAGGCCAACTCCTACAATGAGCAGTTCTTC	CASSAREANSYNEQFF
TRBV6-5	few	TRBJ1-2	.	TGTGCCAGCAGCAAAGCAATTAACTATGGCTACACCTTC	CASSKAINYGYTF
TRBV5-1	.	TRBJ2-1	.	TGCGCCAGCAGCCCACGGACTGGCGACAATGAGCAGTTCTTC	CASSPRTGDNEQFF
TRBV7-8	.	TRBJ2-6	.	TGTGCCAGCAGCTTACCCTCTAAAGGTGGAACTACTGGGGCCAACGTCCTGACTTTC	CASSLPSKGGTTGANVLTF
TRBV5-1	.	TRBJ1-5	TRBD1	TGCGCCAGCAGCTTGGGAGGAGGGGGCATCGGTCAGCCCCAGCATTTT	CASSLGGGGIGQPQHF
TRBV19	.	TRBJ1-2	.	TGTGCCAGCGGCGCGGAAGAGACGTATGGCTACACCTTC	CASGAEETYGYTF
TRBV7-9	.	TRBJ2-7	.	TGTGCCAGCAGCCCCCGTTACGAGCAGTACTTC	CASSPRYEQYF
TRBV5-1	.	TRBJ2-7	.	TGCGCCAGCAGCTTCGGGACTGGTGGGTACGAGCAGTACTTC	CASSFGTGGYEQYF
TRBV19	.	TRBJ2-7	TRBD1	TGTGCCAGTAGCAACAGGGGATACTACGAGCAGTACTTC	CASSNRGYYEQYF
TRBV6-5	once	TRBJ2-3	.	TGTGCCAGCAGCCCCACTAGAGATACGCAGTATTTT	CASSPTRDTQYF
TRBV2	.	TRBJ1-2	.	TGTGCCAGACCATCGGACATTCAGACTGGCTACACCTTC	CARPSDIQTGYTF
TRBV29-1	.	TRBJ2-2	.	TGCAGCGTTGAGGAGGGAAGCCCGGAGGGCACCGGGGAGCTGTTTTTT	CSVEEGSPEGTGELFF
TRBV9	.	TRBJ2-3	.	TGTGCCAGCAGCGTAGCTGGCTTCGCCGATACGCAGTATTTT	CASSVAGFADTQYF
TRBV4-1	.	TRBJ2-3	.	TGCGCCAGCAGCCACCCGCGGCCCACAGATACGCAGTATTTT	CASSHPRPTDTQYF
TRBV5-4	.	TRBJ2-2	TRBD1	TGTGCCAGCAGCCCCTGGACAGGGGCCGGGGAGCTGTTTTTT	CASSPWTGAGELFF
TRBV5-1	once	TRBJ1-4	TRBD1	TGCGCCAGCAGCCGCGGACAGGGAACTGAAAAACTGTTTTTT	CASSRGQGTEKLFF